The entry that follows covers one T cell receptor (beta chain) sequence. The sample comes from a study of molecular identifiers for immune sequencing clone quantification. Study context: Five portions were made in replicates from RNA of approximately 22,000 or 94,000 naive CD8 cells, and four underwent sequencing.

TCRdb recomputed calls from the PCR reads with MiXCR, one row per CDR3 protein. The data contain under 600,000 distinct CDR3 sequences, around 23% of them singletons. For naive CD8 T cells, sorting used the CD8+CD4-CCR7+CD45RA+ phenotype. Germline V gene lookup returns CDR1 LNHDA and CDR2 SQIVND (reference sequence). The length of the CDR3 is 15 residues. Trimming took 0 bases from V and 7 from J, leaving 13 bases between them. The TCR sequence derives from a human donor in good health. Some libraries in this study had Jurkat cell RNA spiked in. Specimen: naive CD8+ T cells from blood, with Jurkat cell RNA spiked in. Documented subset: FACS-sorted CD8+CD4-CCR7+CD45RA+ naive T cells. The chain employs TRBV19 and TRBJ1-5; perhaps TRBD1 as D (6 bases). This chain's CDR3 is CASSIDETGGQPQHF. In nucleotides, the CDR3 is TGTGCCAGTAGTATAGATGAGACAGGTGGCCAGCCCCAGCATTTT.